Below, 11 T cell receptor beta chains from the same sample are listed, as sequenced in a study of blood T cell repertoires in COVID-19. Measured with immunoSEQ multiplex PCR; TCRdb has only the in-frame clones, and not every one. The sample lists some 150,000 clones, about 80% occurring once. The specimen was peripheral blood. These receptors were collected from a human donor with acute or convalescent COVID-19. The donor label of this sample is uncertain.

The rearrangement uses TRBV19 and TRBJ2-5, with D hard to call. CDR3 length equals 13 residues. Per the germline V gene, CDR1 is LNHDA and CDR2 is SQIVND (reference sequence). The V end was cut by 2 bases, the J end by 5 bases, with 9 bases between. In nucleotides, the CDR3 is TGTGCCAGTAGTATAAACCCGCGGGAGACCCAGTACTTC. It is translated as CASSINPRETQYF.

This clone was detected only a few times. The J gene is TRBJ2-3, the V gene TRBV28; D possibly corresponds to TRBD1 (6 bases). The ends were cut back, 2 bases at V and 2 bases at J, with 11 bases in the middle. The CDR3 is 15 amino acids. Germline V gene lookup returns CDR1 MDHEN and CDR2 SYDVKM. As DNA, the CDR3 is TGTGCCAGCAGTTTACGGACAGCATCCACAGATACGCAGTATTTT. This sequence encodes CASSLRTASTDTQYF. The full variable domain, its missing parts supplied by reference TRBV28 and TRBJ2-3, is DVKVTQSSRYLVKRTGEKVFLECVQDMDHENMFWYRQDPGLGLRLIYFSYDVKMKEKGDIPEGYSVSREKKERFSLILESASTNQTSMYLCASSLRTASTDTQYFGPGTRLTVL.

The chain links TRBV3-1 (or the pseudogene TRBV3-2) to TRBJ1-3; unclear D gene. The V end lost 0 bases, the J end lost 0 bases, and 9 bases lay between the germline ends. The germline V gene has CDR1 LGHDT and CDR2 YNNKEL (reference sequence). This CDR3 region has 16 residues. CDR3 in DNA: TGTGCCAGCAGCCAAGACCGGGTGAGCTCTGGAAACACCATATATTTT. Its translation is CASSQDRVSSGNTIYF.

The genes are TRBV13 and TRBJ2-2; 14 bases map to TRBD2. The trim removed 6 bases at V and 1 base at J, leaving 7 bases unmatched. The CDR3 sequence is 18 residues long. Germline-derived CDR1 and CDR2 are PRHDT and FYEKMQ (reference sequence). The CDR3: CASRPLGLAGGNTGELFF. DNA of the CDR3: TGTGCCAGCAGACCATTAGGACTAGCGGGGGGGAACACCGGGGAGCTGTTTTTT.

The genes are TRBV5-1 and TRBJ1-1; TRBD1 matches at 9 bases. The germline gives CDR1 SGHRS, CDR2 YFSETQ. This CDR3 spans 14 amino acids. After removal of 0 bases from V and 4 bases from J, the junction contained 1 base not matched to a gene. CDR3 loop: CASSLETGGTEAFF. Written as DNA, the CDR3 is TGCGCCAGCAGCTTGGAGACAGGGGGCACTGAAGCTTTCTTT.

The rearrangement links TRBV12-3 or TRBV12-4 to TRBJ2-1; D is ambiguous. The V end was cut by 5 bases, the J end by 6 bases, with 11 bases between. This CDR3 has 13 residues. The CDR3 spells CASSLLDLNEQFF. The DNA for the CDR3 is TGTGCCAGCAGTCTTCTAGATCTCAATGAGCAGTTCTTC.

This clone turned up a few times. J is TRBJ2-2 and V is TRBV19; TRBD1 matches at 7 bases. This CDR3 is built from 14 residues. The ends lost 4 bases at V and 1 base at J; junction bases unmatched: 0. Germline loops: CDR1 LNHDA, CDR2 SQIVND (reference sequence). The CDR3 spells CASSRDRNTGELFF. The CDR3 DNA follows: TGTGCCAGTAGTAGGGACAGGAACACCGGGGAGCTGTTTTTT.

This clone was observed a handful of times. The rearrangement joins TRBV18 to TRBJ1-5, with D hard to call. V was pared by 2 bases and J by 5 bases, with 10 bases between. Germline CDR1 KGHSH, CDR2 LQKENI. CDR3 length: 14 residues. The CDR3, as DNA: TGTGCCAGCTCACCAGACACTGTCGATCAGCCCCAGCATTTT. This sequence encodes CASSPDTVDQPQHF.

This clone was counted only a few times. The junction differs from germline at one of its ends, possibly a read error. This rearrangement joins TRBV7-8 to TRBJ2-1, with 7 bases lining up with TRBD2. Germline V gene lookup returns CDR1 SGHVS and CDR2 FQNEAQ. The CDR3 has 15 residues. The CDR3 loop is CASSLSGGGMYEQFF. The CDR3 DNA is TGTGCCAGCAGCTTATCGGGGGGTGGGATGTATGAGCAATTCTTC.

The chain joins TRBV7-9 to TRBJ2-7; D is unresolved. CDR1 and CDR2 (germline): SEHNR, FQNEAQ (reference sequence). With 0 bases removed from V and 2 bases from J, the gap between germline ends came to 17 bases. CDR3 length equals 17 residues. CDR3 sequence (DNA): TGTGCCAGCAGCTTAGCGTATGGTATTGGGCAGACCTACGAGCAGTACTTC. Encoded protein: CASSLAYGIGQTYEQYF.

This clone was seen more than once but under ten times. The V and J genes are TRBV28 and TRBJ1-3; no reliable D call. V was trimmed by 7 bases and J by 0 bases, leaving 10 bases between them. CDR1 MDHEN and CDR2 SYDVKM come from the germline V gene. The CDR3 runs 14 residues. The CDR3 coding sequence is TGTGCCAGCACAGACACCCGCTCTGGAAACACCATATATTTT. Encoded protein: CASTDTRSGNTIYF. Looking up the rest from reference TRBV28 and TRBJ1-3 gives the full variable domain: DVKVTQSSRYLVKRTGEKVFLECVQDMDHENMFWYRQDPGLGLRLIYFSYDVKMKEKGDIPEGYSVSREKKERFSLILESASTNQTSMYLCASTDTRSGNTIYFGEGSWLTVV.